This TCR beta chain was captured by sequencing in a study of read filtering for tumor transcriptome and immune sequencing. From around 440 ng of RNA, a library with molecular barcoded alpha/delta and beta/gamma adaptors was made. TCRdb analysed the reads with MiXCR anew, one entry per CDR3 protein. The table shows 30,000 to 35,000 distinct CDR3 sequences, with about a fifth occurring only once. This CDR3 region has 15 residues. V was shortened by 6 bases and J by 0 bases, with 12 bases between the two germline ends. CDR1 is PRHDT and CDR2 is FYEKMQ in the germline V gene (reference sequence). The V call is TRBV13, the J call TRBJ2-1; D possibly corresponds to TRBD1 (6 bases). The TCR originated in a donor over 35 with multiple myeloma. The material sequenced was a population of CD138-negative cells sorted from bone marrow. CDR3 residues: CASSEQGTSYNEQFF. CDR3 in DNA: TGTGCCAGCAGTGAACAGGGCACCTCCTACAATGAGCAGTTCTTC. The full variable domain, with the rest looked up from reference TRBV13 and TRBJ2-1, is AAGVIQSPRHLIKEKRETATLKCYPIPRHDTVYWYQQGPGQDPQFLISFYEKMQSDKGSIPDRFSAQQFSDYHSELNMSSLELGDSALYFCASSEQGTSYNEQFFGPGTRLTVL.